The 2 T cell receptor beta chains below all came from one sample that was sequenced in a study of cytomegalovirus exposure and HLA in healthy donors. PCR involved 60 Vbeta and 13 Jbeta primers. Here immunoSEQ multiplex PCR was the method, and the copy in TCRdb shows in-frame clones only, minus some. The sample lists around 150,000 clones, around 79% occurring once. Sequencing input: PBMCs. These receptors were obtained from a man in his thirties or forties in good health and CMV-seropositive.

This rearrangement joins TRBV7-8 to TRBJ1-1; D not certain. Between the trimmed V and J ends, which lost 0 bases and 7 bases, there was a span of 15 bases. This CDR3 has 15 residues. Germline-derived CDR1 and CDR2 are SGHVS and FQNEAQ. In nucleotides, the CDR3 is TGTGCCAGCAGCTTAGCTCCCAGAGCGCCCCTTGAAGCTTTCTTT. This gives the protein CASSLAPRAPLEAFF.

The chain has TRBV9 and TRBJ2-1; 7 bases agree with TRBD1. The CDR3 spans 15 residues. J gave up 8 bases and V 2 bases, and 10 bases lay outside the gene matches. Per germline, CDR1 SGDLS and CDR2 YYNGEE. CDR3 sequence reads: CASSVMDRFFHEQFF. The DNA for the CDR3 is TGTGCCAGCAGCGTCATGGACAGGTTTTTTCATGAGCAGTTCTTC.